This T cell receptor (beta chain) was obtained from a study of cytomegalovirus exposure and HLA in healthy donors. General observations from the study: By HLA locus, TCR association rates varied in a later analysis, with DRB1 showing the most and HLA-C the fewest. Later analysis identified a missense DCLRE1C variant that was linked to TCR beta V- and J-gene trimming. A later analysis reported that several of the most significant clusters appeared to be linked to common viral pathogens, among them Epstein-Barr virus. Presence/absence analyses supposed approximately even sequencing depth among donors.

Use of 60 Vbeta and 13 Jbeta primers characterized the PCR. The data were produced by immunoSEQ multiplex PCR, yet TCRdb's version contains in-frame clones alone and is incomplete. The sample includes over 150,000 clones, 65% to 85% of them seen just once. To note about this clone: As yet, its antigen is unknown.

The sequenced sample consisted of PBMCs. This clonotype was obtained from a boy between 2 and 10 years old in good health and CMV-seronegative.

The CDR3 spells CASSVGGNTGELFF. The CDR3 DNA sequence: TGTGCCAGCAGCGTAGGAGGGAACACCGGGGAGCTGTTTTTT. The V call is TRBV9, the J call TRBJ2-2, with D unresolved. The CDR3 runs 14 residues. The germline V gene has CDR1 SGDLS and CDR2 YYNGEE. V was shortened by 0 bases and J by 1 base, with 4 bases between the two germline ends.